This TCR beta chain emerged from a study of blood T cell repertoires in COVID-19. Study details: Specimens from acute and convalescent COVID-19 originated in the United States, Italy and Spain.

V lost 0 bases to trimming and J lost 6 bases; unmatched junction nucleotides: 7. Germline V gene lookup returns CDR1 GTSNPN and CDR2 SVGIG (reference sequence). The CDR3 length is 14 residues. Original processing notes: Quantification of nucleated cells was approximated via reference gene primer amplification. Profiled with immunoSEQ multiplex PCR; TCRdb holds only in-frame clones, not every one. V and J calls and clone size are as listed in that table; D and trimming were resolved from the DNA. The table has about 330,000 clones, about 90% seen once. The sequence derives from a man between 25 and 39 years old who had recovered from COVID-19. V gene TRBV30 combines with J gene TRBJ1-1; 7 bases align to TRBD1. The sample was PBMCs or T cells enriched from blood (not recorded which). The CDR3 DNA is TGTGCCTGGAGTGTACAGGGGCGCCGTGCTGAAGCTTTCTTT. Protein product: CAWSVQGRRAEAFF.